This T cell receptor beta chain was sequenced in a study of T cell responses to AZD1222 COVID-19 vaccine. The CDR3 has 18 residues if both end residues are counted. Germline V gene data show CDR1 as SGHAT and CDR2 as FQNNGV. Produced via immunoSEQ multiplex PCR; TCRdb's table is partial and in-frame only. This sample has 150,000 or so clones, with under 95% found just once. Details on this clone: The DNA is omitted, as the CDR3 cannot be located on it reliably, and the CDR3 follows TCRdb's listing.

The source of this sequence is an adult in good health. The source was peripheral blood, collected on day 0 of AZD1222 vaccination. J is TRBJ2-1 and V is TRBV11-2; no DNA check was done on the table's D call, TRBD2. CDR3 sequence: CASSQVAGPAVLRAKQFF.